This TCR beta chain emerged from a study of blood T cells in healthy people across ages. Regarding the study as a whole: Diversity figures based on one million T cells were deemed too low.

Germline V gene data show CDR1 as SGHVS and CDR2 as FQNEAQ. The trim removed 3 bases at V and 2 bases at J, leaving 9 bases unmatched. CDR3 length: 18 amino acids. It was with a sample-barcoded 5' primer and a J-beta primer mix that a second PCR of about 6 to 11 cycles was run. MiXCR was run by TCRdb on the 5' RACE reads, yielding one entry per CDR3 protein. The repertoire holds about 500,000 distinct CDR3 sequences, 24% seen once, with around 10% in the top ten. Of note for this clonotype: The antigen remains undetermined.

The same data also went into a second study, on T cells of mothers and their children.

Source material: blood. The TCR was taken from a boy younger than 18 in good health. The chain couples TRBV7-8 to TRBJ1-4, with TRBD1 matching 10 bases. For the CDR3, the DNA is TGTGCCAGCAGCTTCGGGACAGGGGAATATAGGACTAATGAAAAACTGTTTTTT. It yields the protein CASSFGTGEYRTNEKLFF.